Below, 31 T cell receptor beta chains from the same sample are listed, as sequenced in a study of neurological immune-mediated disorders. One entry per CDR3 protein, called by TCRdb with MiXCR from the 5' RACE reads. Here the sample spans 50,000 or so distinct CDR3 sequences, 25% being singletons. Sequencing was carried out using PBMCs. The source is a woman in her sixties or seventies in good health.

This chain connects TRBV19 to TRBJ1-4; no definite D call. The CDR3 extends over 14 amino acids. V dropped 9 bases and J dropped 3 bases, with 14 bases sitting between them. Looked up from germline, CDR1 is LNHDA and CDR2 is SQIVND (reference sequence). CDR3 nucleotide sequence: TGTGCCAGCGCGGGGAGGCGGGCTAATGAAAAACTGTTTTTT. Protein: CASAGRRANEKLFF. Combining the CDR3 with reference TRBV19 and TRBJ1-4 gives the whole variable domain DGGITQSPKYLFRKEGQNVTLSCEQNLNHDAMYWYRQDPGQGLRLIYYSQIVNDFQKGDIAEGYSVSREKKESFPLTVTSAQKNPTAFYLCASAGRRANEKLFFGSGTQLSVL.

This clonotype was seen many times. CDR3 coding DNA: TGCGCCAGCAGCTTGAATACTGGGGGCCAAGAGACCCAGTACTTC. Its translation: CASSLNTGGQETQYF. This chain uses TRBV5-1 with TRBJ2-5; D is perhaps TRBD1 or TRBD2 (5 bases each). Germline V gene data show CDR1 as SGHRS and CDR2 as YFSETQ. Trimming took off 1 base at V and 1 base at J, with 11 bases between the two ends. The CDR3 spans 15 residues.

This clonotype showed up many times. CDR3 in DNA: TGCAGTGCACCCCCCGTTGGGAGAGGGCGGGACATTCAGTACTTC. This gives the protein CSAPPVGRGRDIQYF. The chain employs TRBV20-1 and TRBJ2-4, with D tentatively TRBD2 (5 bases). Trimming left V 6 bases short and J 8 bases short, with 23 bases between. The CDR3 is 15 residues long. Per germline, CDR1 DFQATT and CDR2 SNEGSKA (reference sequence).

This clonotype came up many times. This chain connects TRBV20-1 to TRBJ1-4, with D possibly matching TRBD1 (6 bases). V was pared by 6 bases and J by 7 bases, with 24 bases between. Germline CDR1 reads DFQATT; CDR2 reads SNEGSKA (reference sequence). The CDR3 is made up of 16 amino acids. The CDR3 nucleotides are TGCAGTGCCCCGTCAGGGGCGAGGCCCGGGGGTGAAAAACTGTTTTTT. Amino acids: CSAPSGARPGGEKLFF.

This clonotype was found many times. The CDR3 DNA follows: TGTGCCAGCAGCTCCAGGACCGGGGACAATCAGCCCCAGCATTTT. It translates to CASSSRTGDNQPQHF. V and J are TRBV7-2 and TRBJ1-5; D unclear. The CDR3 totals 15 residues. Trimming left V 4 bases short and J 3 bases short, with 13 bases between. Germline CDR1 reads SGHTA; CDR2 reads FQGNSA.

This clonotype was counted many times. The rearrangement links TRBV27 to TRBJ1-5, with D unresolved. Looked up from germline, CDR1 is MNHEY and CDR2 is SMNVEV (reference sequence). V lost 7 bases and J 7 bases, leaving 17 bases between the germline ends. This CDR3 has 14 amino acids. CDR3 bases: TGTGCCAGCAACCCCCGCGGGATGGAACAGCCCCAGCATTTT. It translates to CASNPRGMEQPQHF.

The table lists this clonotype with many counts. The V call is TRBV9, the J call TRBJ2-5; D might be TRBD2 (5 bases). This CDR3 region has 18 residues. Germline V gives CDR1 SGDLS, CDR2 YYNGEE. The ends were cut back, 1 base at V and 2 bases at J, with 21 bases in the middle. The chain's CDR3 is CASSVTTTPGTGQETQYF. CDR3 in DNA: TGTGCCAGCAGCGTAACGACTACCCCCGGTACGGGTCAAGAGACCCAGTACTTC.

In this sample, this clonotype turned up many times. The genes are TRBV2 and TRBJ2-1; D is perhaps TRBD2 (6 bases). CDR1 and CDR2 (germline): SNHLY, FYNNEI. The CDR3 covers 14 residues. V was trimmed by 1 base and J by 4 bases, leaving 8 bases between them. The CDR3 DNA follows: TGTGCCAGCAGTGAAGTAGCGGCTTACAATGAGCAGTTCTTC. Residues: CASSEVAAYNEQFF.

This clonotype was observed at least ten times. The rearrangement joins TRBV10-2 to TRBJ1-1; D is unresolved. The germline CDR1 and CDR2 sequences are WSHSY and SAAADI. This CDR3 comprises 11 residues. The germline V and J ends were trimmed by 4 bases and 5 bases, with 5 bases remaining between them. CDR3 protein: CASSGLTEAFF. The CDR3, as DNA: TGCGCCAGCAGTGGGTTGACTGAAGCTTTCTTT.

This clonotype was seen at least ten times. This chain joins TRBV7-9 and TRBJ2-5; D may be TRBD1 (5 bases). This CDR3 has 14 residues. The germline V gene has CDR1 SEHNR and CDR2 FQNEAQ (reference sequence). The V end lost 8 bases, the J end lost 5 bases, and 18 bases lay between the germline ends. In DNA form, the CDR3 reads TGTGCCAGCCGGCGGATGGGGCTAATTGAGACCCAGTACTTC. As protein: CASRRMGLIETQYF.

On this clonotype itself: The germline gene is not matched at one end of the junction; a read error may be the cause. This sequence joins TRBV4-1 and TRBJ1-3; TRBD1 is a possible D gene (6 bases). This CDR3 spans 15 amino acids. CDR1 MGHRA and CDR2 YSYEKL come from the germline V gene. CDR3 in amino acids: CVSSTRRGSGNTIYF. CDR3 coding DNA: TGCGTCAGCAGTACACGCAGGGGCTCTGGAAACACCATATATTTT.

This clonotype was counted many times. The chain carries TRBV10-3 and TRBJ2-3; no firm D call. CDR3 length: 12 amino acids. Trimming stripped 2 bases from V and 3 bases from J, with 3 bases between. Germline V gene lookup returns CDR1 ENHRY and CDR2 SYGVKD. The DNA for the CDR3 is TGTGCCATCAGTGAGAGTACAGATACGCAGTATTTT. Translation gives CAISESTDTQYF.

Ten or more counts support this clonotype. The chain joins TRBV7-6 to TRBJ1-1, with a weak D call TRBD1 (5 bases). Trimming took off 5 bases at V and 11 bases at J, with 18 bases between the two ends. The length of the CDR3 is 13 residues. Germline V CDR1 and CDR2: SGHVS, FNYEAQ. DNA for the CDR3: TGTGCCAGCAGCCCCGGGGGAGGGGTCCTGGCTTTCTTT. The encoded protein is CASSPGGGVLAFF.

This clonotype was counted between two and nine times. The chain links TRBV12-3 or TRBV12-4 to TRBJ2-5; either TRBD1 or TRBD2 may supply D (6 bases each). The CDR3 extends over 15 amino acids. V lost 0 bases and J lost 5, with 13 bases in between. The CDR3, as DNA: TGTGCCAGCAGTTTAGCGGGGGGCGCCGTGGAGACCCAGTACTTC. Translated: CASSLAGGAVETQYF.

This clonotype appeared many times. J is TRBJ2-5 and V is TRBV25-1; D perhaps matches TRBD1 (6 bases). V was shortened by 8 bases and J by 9 bases, with 19 bases between the two germline ends. Germline values: CDR1 MGHDK, CDR2 SYGVNS. CDR3 size: 13 residues. For the CDR3, the DNA is TGTGCCAGCGAAGGTGGACAGTACGGGGCCCAGTACTTC. Translation: CASEGGQYGAQYF.

The chain carries TRBV12-3 or TRBV12-4 and TRBJ2-7; 10 nucleotides line up with TRBD2. V shed 6 bases, J shed 2 bases, and the junction held 10 bases outside the gene matches. This CDR3 is built from 16 residues. The CDR3 sequence is CASSATGTSETYEQYF. CDR3 nucleotide sequence: TGTGCCAGCAGCGCCACCGGGACTAGCGAGACCTACGAGCAGTACTTC.

On this clonotype itself: This may arise from a read error, as a much more abundant clone is one base away. Because the CDR3 is missing its conserved closing phenylalanine or tryptophan, this is likely a read error. This chain connects TRBV7-2 to TRBJ2-3; no firm D call. CDR1 and CDR2 (germline): SGHTA, FQGNSA. The CDR3 is 13 amino acids. The ends were cut back, 1 base at V and 5 bases at J, with 7 bases in the middle. The CDR3 region is CASSLGLQDTQYL. CDR3 bases: TGTGCCAGCAGCTTAGGACTTCAAGATACGCAGTATTTA.

This clonotype came up many times. The chain links TRBV4-3 to TRBJ2-7; D may be TRBD2 (6 bases). Germline V gene lookup returns CDR1 LGHNA and CDR2 YSLEER. V was clipped by 1 base and J by 6 bases, with 13 bases between them. The CDR3 runs 14 residues. The CDR3 sequence: CASSQVGSQSEQYF. CDR3 bases: TGCGCCAGCAGCCAAGTCGGGAGTCAGTCCGAGCAGTACTTC.

This clonotype has at least ten counts. This chain links TRBV7-9 with TRBJ2-5; TRBD2 aligns across 7 bases. CDR1 is SEHNR, CDR2 FQNEAQ, per germline (reference sequence). V shed 4 bases and J 4 bases; nucleotides not matched to a gene: 6. The CDR3 length is 14 residues. This CDR3 is CASSWEGGTETQYF. The CDR3 DNA reads TGTGCCAGCAGCTGGGAGGGTGGAACAGAGACCCAGTACTTC.

This clonotype was recorded at least ten times. Sequence at one end of the junction differs from germline and may be a read error. The gene calls are TRBV7-9 and TRBJ1-5; no firm D call. This CDR3 comprises 16 residues. Germline CDR1 SEHNR, CDR2 FQNEAQ (reference sequence). CDR3 coding DNA: TGTGCCAGCAGCCTAGCGGCCCCAACTAGCAATCAGCCCCAGCATTTT. Translating gives CASSLAAPTSNQPQHF. The full variable domain, rest sourced from reference TRBV7-9 and TRBJ1-5, is DTGVSQNPRHKITKRGQNVTFRCDPISEHNRLYWYRQTLGQGPEFLTYFQNEAQLEKSRLLSDRFSAERPKGSFSTLEIQRTEQGDSAMYLCASSLAAPTSNQPQHFGDGTRLSIL.

This clonotype was detected only once. The chain carries TRBV4-2 and TRBJ1-1, with no clear D. This CDR3 comprises 15 residues. From germline, CDR1 is LGHNA and CDR2 YNFKEQ. V gave up 5 bases and J gave up 0 bases, with 13 bases separating them. CDR3 DNA sequence: TGTGCCAGCAGCTTAGAGAGCCTAATGAACACTGAAGCTTTCTTT. Its translation: CASSLESLMNTEAFF.

At least ten counts were recorded for this clonotype. This chain links TRBV20-1 with TRBJ1-5; 7 nucleotides line up with TRBD1. The germline gives CDR1 DFQATT, CDR2 SNEGSKA (reference sequence). The length of the CDR3 is 12 residues. V trimming: 3 bases; J trimming: 6 bases; junction bases outside the gene matches: 2. The CDR3 nucleotides read TGCAGTGCTAGGCGACAGGGTCAGCCCCAGCATTTT. Amino acid sequence: CSARRQGQPQHF.

This clonotype has at least ten counts. The gene calls are TRBV5-1 and TRBJ2-3; D possibly uses TRBD1 or TRBD2 (5 bases each). The CDR3 runs to 14 residues. The V gene's germline CDR1 is SGHRS and CDR2 YFSETQ. Trimming removed 7 bases at V and 4 bases at J, with 16 bases between. The CDR3 nucleotides read TGCGCCAGCGGCTCCGGGGCCGGCGCAGATACGCAGTATTTT. The encoded protein is CASGSGAGADTQYF.

This clonotype has a count of ten or more. The J gene is TRBJ2-4, the V gene TRBV5-1; D is possibly TRBD1 (6 bases). CDR1 is SGHRS, CDR2 YFSETQ, per germline. The CDR3 length is 15 residues. Trimming stripped 4 bases from V and 5 bases from J, with 16 bases between. Written as DNA, the CDR3 is TGCGCCAGCAGCCAGAACAGGGTTGGAGAAAACATTCAGTACTTC. Its protein product is CASSQNRVGENIQYF.

This clonotype came up many times. J is TRBJ1-1 and V is TRBV12-3 or TRBV12-4; the D is unclear. This CDR3 is built from 14 residues. Trimming left V 5 bases short and J 4 bases short, with 14 bases between. The chain's CDR3 is CASSPQFASTEAFF. CDR3 in DNA: TGTGCCAGCAGTCCCCAGTTCGCTAGCACTGAAGCTTTCTTT.

This clonotype was seen at least ten times. This sequence joins TRBV20-1 and TRBJ2-3, with a weak D call TRBD1 (6 bases). V was shortened by 0 bases and J by 2 bases, with 21 bases between the two germline ends. Per germline, CDR1 DFQATT and CDR2 SNEGSKA (reference sequence). The CDR3 loop spans 18 amino acids. CDR3 sequence: CSARDSDPRGGPTDTQYF. CDR3 nucleotide sequence: TGCAGTGCTAGAGATTCTGATCCCAGGGGCGGTCCCACAGATACGCAGTATTTT.

This clonotype was observed a single time. The chain recombines TRBV6-2 or TRBV6-3 with TRBJ1-1, with 7 bases identical to TRBD1. Germline V CDR1 and CDR2: MNHEY, SVGEGT. The V segment lost 6 bases and the J segment 3 bases; nucleotides outside the gene matches: 7. The CDR3 has 14 amino acids. The CDR3 sequence is CASRPWTGHTEAFF. The CDR3, as DNA: TGTGCCAGCAGACCCTGGACAGGCCACACTGAAGCTTTCTTT.

The chain has TRBV4-2 and TRBJ2-3; D gene uncertain. Deletions cut 3 bases from V and 5 bases from J, with 9 bases between. Germline loops: CDR1 LGHNA, CDR2 YNFKEQ. This CDR3 spans 13 amino acids. The CDR3 sequence is CASSQPWGDTQYF. The DNA of the CDR3 is TGTGCCAGCAGCCAGCCCTGGGGAGATACGCAGTATTTT.

The chain carries TRBV7-6 and TRBJ2-2; 9 bases are a match to TRBD2. This CDR3 has 16 amino acids. Unmatched junction bases numbered 7, after V lost 5 bases and J lost 3 bases. Germline CDR1 SGHVS, CDR2 FNYEAQ. CDR3 in DNA: TGTGCCAGCAGCCCCGGGACTAGCAAAGACACCGGGGAGCTGTTTTTT. Translating gives CASSPGTSKDTGELFF.

This clonotype was counted many times. This rearrangement joins TRBV20-1 to TRBJ2-5, with 8 bases aligning to TRBD2. Germline CDR1 reads DFQATT; CDR2 reads SNEGSKA (reference sequence). V lost 1 base and J lost 5; bases outside the gene matches: 9. The length of the CDR3 is 15 residues. The DNA for the CDR3 is TGCAGTGCTAGAGTAGGAGCGGGAGAGAGCGAGACCCAGTACTTC. It is translated as CSARVGAGESETQYF.

This clonotype was detected ten times or more. The chain employs TRBV10-3 and TRBJ2-5; D possibly uses TRBD1 or TRBD2 (6 bases each). This CDR3 contains 16 residues. Trimming took 6 bases from V and 2 from J, leaving 19 bases between them. Germline loops: CDR1 ENHRY, CDR2 SYGVKD. The CDR3 nucleotides are TGTGCCATCAGCGGGGGCAGGGGCGTCCCACAAGAGACCCAGTACTTC. Translation gives CAISGGRGVPQETQYF.